A selection of T cell receptor beta chains follows, all from one sample in a study of T cell changes during pregnancy in multiple sclerosis. Only in-frame clones appear in the TCRdb table, and some are missing; sequencing was by immunoSEQ multiplex PCR. The sample contains 100,000 or so clones, roughly 92% of which appear only once. The source material was peripheral blood, sampled in the second trimester of pregnancy. The receptors shown here come from a female donor with multiple sclerosis, enrolled in a pregnancy study. The CDR3 runs from the conserved cysteine through the conserved F or W. The order of the fields is V gene, CDR3 protein.

TRBV2 CASQTSGRAWGTDTQYF
TRBV6-5 CASSSGVRGTQYF
TRBV30 CATGMDSNQPQHF
TRBV30 CAWSVGSGRPNTGELFF
TRBV5-6 CASSLGRLAGGETQYF
TRBV7-9 CASSSDRGGTDTQYF
TRBV6-6 CASSYGTPDTEAFF
TRBV5-1 CASSEVGGANVLTF
TRBV15 CAHAEELFF
TRBV7-9 CASSLSRGLGTNTGELFF
TRBV28 CASSPNPIQATRQYF
TRBV12-2 CASRPGGPPCLQYF
TRBV10-1 CASSEGRMSYGYTF
TRBV18 CANPTSQSGFLRADTQYF
TRBV7-2 CASSLVSASPGDEQYF
TRBV11-2 CASSLGLTGNTEAFF
TRBV7-6 CASSLGGDGEAFF
TRBV5-4 CASSPGTVQETQYF
TRBV10-1 CASSLDMNTEAFF
TRBV4-2 CASSQGLADQETQYF
TRBV7-2 CASSLGREGRTDTQYF
TRBV25-1 CASSESSDRGYQPQHF
TRBV2 CASRGQGGGTEAFF
TRBV18 CASSHTTGGTGNTIYF
TRBV18 CASSPRGTPDQPQHF
TRBV9 CASSVEVRTNTGELFF
TRBV2 CASKLRGSNYGYTF
TRBV6-1 CASSESSGGGADTQYF
TRBV30 CAWSPASGAGYTF
TRBV19 CASSITTGGTGELFF
TRBV18 CASSGLAGGPTDTQYF
TRBV7-9 CASSAEQLNTEAFF
TRBV30 CAWSSTDRIDSGANVLTF
TRBV2 CAIKTGASGRRYEQYF
TRBV28 CASSLNHLGNEQYF
TRBV25-1 CASSEYGSLVQFF
TRBV10-3 CATSGQGNPRDYGYTF
TRBV5-1 CASSRIRGTTDTQYF
TRBV6-5 CASSLRANQPQHF
TRBV25-1 CASSETTGAGYGYTF
TRBV28 CASGLKGGEKLFF
TRBV2 CASSTDRSGNTIYF
TRBV6-6 CASSSGVNEQYF
TRBV5-6 CASSLGGYGDEQYF
TRBV6-1 CASSESGSGNTIYF
TRBV7-8 CASSADALRGLFF